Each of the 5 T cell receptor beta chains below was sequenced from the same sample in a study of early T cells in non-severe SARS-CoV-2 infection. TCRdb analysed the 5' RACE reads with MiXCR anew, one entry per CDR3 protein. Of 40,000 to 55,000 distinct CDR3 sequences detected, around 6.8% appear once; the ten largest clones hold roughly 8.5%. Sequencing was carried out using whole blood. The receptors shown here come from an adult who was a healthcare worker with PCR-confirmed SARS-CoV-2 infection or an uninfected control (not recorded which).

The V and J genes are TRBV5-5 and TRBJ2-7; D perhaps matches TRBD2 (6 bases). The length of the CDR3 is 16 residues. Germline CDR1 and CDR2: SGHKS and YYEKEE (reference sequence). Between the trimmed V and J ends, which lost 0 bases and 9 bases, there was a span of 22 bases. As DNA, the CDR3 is TGTGCCAGCAGCTTGGAAGGCGGCGGGACGATTACGCTGCAGTACTTC. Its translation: CASSLEGGGTITLQYF.

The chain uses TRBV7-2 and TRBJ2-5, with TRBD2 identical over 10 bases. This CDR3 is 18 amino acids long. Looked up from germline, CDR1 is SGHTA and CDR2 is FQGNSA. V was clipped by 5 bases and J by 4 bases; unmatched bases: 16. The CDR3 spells CASSRRTSGAGGGETQYF. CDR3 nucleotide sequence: TGTGCCAGCAGCCGAAGGACTAGCGGAGCGGGGGGAGGAGAGACCCAGTACTTC.

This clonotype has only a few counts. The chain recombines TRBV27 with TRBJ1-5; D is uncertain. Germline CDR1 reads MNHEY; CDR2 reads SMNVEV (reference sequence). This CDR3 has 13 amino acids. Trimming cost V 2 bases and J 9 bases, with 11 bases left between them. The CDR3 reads CASSLGAPGPQHF. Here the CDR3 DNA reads TGTGCCAGCAGTTTAGGCGCCCCTGGGCCCCAGCATTTT.

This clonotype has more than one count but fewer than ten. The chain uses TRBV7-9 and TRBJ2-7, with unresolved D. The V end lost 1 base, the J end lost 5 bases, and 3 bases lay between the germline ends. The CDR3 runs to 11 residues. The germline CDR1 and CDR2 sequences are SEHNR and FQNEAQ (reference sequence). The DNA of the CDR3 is TGTGCCAGCAGCTTAGTAAACGAGCAGTACTTC. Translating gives CASSLVNEQYF.

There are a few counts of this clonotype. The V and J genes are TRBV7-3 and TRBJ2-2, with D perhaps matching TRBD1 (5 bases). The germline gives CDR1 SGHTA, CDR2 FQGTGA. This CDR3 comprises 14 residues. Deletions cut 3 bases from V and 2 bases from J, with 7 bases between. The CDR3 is CASSLTVNTGELFF. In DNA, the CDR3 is TGTGCCAGCAGCTTGACAGTAAACACCGGGGAGCTGTTTTTT.